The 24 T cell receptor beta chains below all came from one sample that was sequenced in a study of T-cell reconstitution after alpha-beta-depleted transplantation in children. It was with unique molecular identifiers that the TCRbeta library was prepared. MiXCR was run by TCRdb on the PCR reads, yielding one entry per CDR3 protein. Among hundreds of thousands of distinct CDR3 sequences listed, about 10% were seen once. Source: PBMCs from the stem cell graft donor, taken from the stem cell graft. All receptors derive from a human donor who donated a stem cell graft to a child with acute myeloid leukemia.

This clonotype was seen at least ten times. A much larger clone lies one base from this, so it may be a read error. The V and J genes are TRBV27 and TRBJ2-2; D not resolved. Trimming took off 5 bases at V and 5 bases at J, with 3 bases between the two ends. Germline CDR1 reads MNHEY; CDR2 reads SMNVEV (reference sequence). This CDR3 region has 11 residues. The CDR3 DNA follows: TGTGCCAGCAGTATTACCGGGGAGCTGTTTTTT. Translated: CASSITGELFF.

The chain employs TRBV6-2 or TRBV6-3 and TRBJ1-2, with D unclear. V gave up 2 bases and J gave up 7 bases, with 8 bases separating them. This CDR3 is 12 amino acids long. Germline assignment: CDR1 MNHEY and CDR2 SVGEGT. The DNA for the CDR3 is TGTGCCAGCAGTTACGGTTTACTTGGCTACACCTTC. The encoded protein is CASSYGLLGYTF.

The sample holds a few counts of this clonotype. CDR3 in amino acids: CASSLREWNGYTF. In DNA, the CDR3 is TGTGCCAGCAGTTTGAGGGAGTGGAATGGCTACACCTTC. V is TRBV12-3 or TRBV12-4 and J is TRBJ1-2, with unresolved D. CDR3 length equals 13 residues. The V and J ends lost 3 bases and 6 bases respectively, with 11 bases between them.

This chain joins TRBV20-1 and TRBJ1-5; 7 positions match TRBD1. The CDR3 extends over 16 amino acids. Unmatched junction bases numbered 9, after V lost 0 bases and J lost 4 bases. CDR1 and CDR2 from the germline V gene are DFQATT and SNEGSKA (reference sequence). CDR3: CSARDHRQGINQPQHF. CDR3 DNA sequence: TGCAGTGCTAGAGATCATAGACAGGGAATAAATCAGCCCCAGCATTTT.

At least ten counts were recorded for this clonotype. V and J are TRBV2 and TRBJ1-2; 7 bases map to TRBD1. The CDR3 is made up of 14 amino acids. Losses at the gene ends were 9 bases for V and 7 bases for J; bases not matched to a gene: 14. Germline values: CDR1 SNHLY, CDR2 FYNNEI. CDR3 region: CASSGQAIPAGYTF. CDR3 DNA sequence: TGTGCCAGTTCCGGACAGGCGATTCCCGCTGGCTACACCTTC.

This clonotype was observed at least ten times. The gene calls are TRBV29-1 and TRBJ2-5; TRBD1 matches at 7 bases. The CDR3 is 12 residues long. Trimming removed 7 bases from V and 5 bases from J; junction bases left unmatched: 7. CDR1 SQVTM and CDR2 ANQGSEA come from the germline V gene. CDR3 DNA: TGCAGCGCCCTAGACAGGGCGGAGACCCAGTACTTC. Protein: CSALDRAETQYF.

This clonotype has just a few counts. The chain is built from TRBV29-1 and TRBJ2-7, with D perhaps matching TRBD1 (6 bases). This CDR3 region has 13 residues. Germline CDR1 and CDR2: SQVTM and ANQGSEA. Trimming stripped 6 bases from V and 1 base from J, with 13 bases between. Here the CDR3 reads CSVIRDTSYEQYF. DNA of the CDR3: TGCAGCGTGATACGGGACACTTCCTACGAGCAGTACTTC.

CDR3 region: CSARGPLSGNTIYF. Written as DNA, the CDR3 is TGCAGTGCTAGAGGACCTCTCTCTGGAAACACCATATATTTT. V usage is TRBV20-1 and J usage is TRBJ1-3; D unresolved. The CDR3 runs to 14 residues. Germline assignment: CDR1 DFQATT and CDR2 SNEGSKA (reference sequence). V was cut by 1 base and J by 0 bases, with 7 bases left in between.

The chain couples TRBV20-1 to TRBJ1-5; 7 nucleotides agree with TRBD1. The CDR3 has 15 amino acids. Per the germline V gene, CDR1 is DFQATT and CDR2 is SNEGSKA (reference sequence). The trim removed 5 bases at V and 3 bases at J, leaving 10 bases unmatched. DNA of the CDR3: TGCAGTGCTCAATTGACAGGGAGCCTCAATCAGCCCCAGCATTTT. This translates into CSAQLTGSLNQPQHF.

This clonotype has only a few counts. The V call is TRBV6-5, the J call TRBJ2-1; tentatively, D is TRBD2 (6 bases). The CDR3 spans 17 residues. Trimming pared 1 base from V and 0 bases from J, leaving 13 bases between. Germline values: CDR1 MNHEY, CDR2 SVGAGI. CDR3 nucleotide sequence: TGTGCCAGCAGTTACTGGGGTAGCGGAGTCTCCTACAATGAGCAGTTCTTC. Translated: CASSYWGSGVSYNEQFF.

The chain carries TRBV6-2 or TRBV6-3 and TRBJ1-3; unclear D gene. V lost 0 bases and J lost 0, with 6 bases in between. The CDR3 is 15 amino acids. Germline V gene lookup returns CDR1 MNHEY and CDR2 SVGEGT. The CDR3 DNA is TGTGCCAGCAGTTACTCGACCAGCTCTGGAAACACCATATATTTT. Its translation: CASSYSTSSGNTIYF.

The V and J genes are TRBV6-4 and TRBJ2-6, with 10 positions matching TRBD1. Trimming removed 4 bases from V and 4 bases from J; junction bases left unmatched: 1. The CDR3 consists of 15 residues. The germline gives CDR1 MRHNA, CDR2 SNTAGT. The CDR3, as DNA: TGTGCCAGCAGTGGACAGGGGGCCGGGGCCAACGTCCTGACTTTC. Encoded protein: CASSGQGAGANVLTF.

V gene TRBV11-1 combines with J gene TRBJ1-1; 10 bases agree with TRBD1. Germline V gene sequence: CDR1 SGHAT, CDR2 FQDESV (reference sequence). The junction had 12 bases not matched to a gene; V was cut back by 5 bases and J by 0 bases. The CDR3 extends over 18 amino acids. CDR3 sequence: CASSPRRGQGLMNTEAFF. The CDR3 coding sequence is TGTGCCAGCAGCCCCCGCCGGGGACAGGGGCTAATGAACACTGAAGCTTTCTTT.

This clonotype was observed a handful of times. The CDR3 DNA sequence: TGTGCCACCAGCAGAGTCCGGTCCCAGGTTAGCAATCAGCCCCAGCATTTT. Translated: CATSRVRSQVSNQPQHF. V and J are TRBV15 and TRBJ1-5, with unresolved D. V was shortened by 1 base and J by 0 bases, with 13 bases between the two germline ends. The CDR3 runs to 17 residues. Looked up from germline, CDR1 is LNHNV and CDR2 is YYDKDF (reference sequence).

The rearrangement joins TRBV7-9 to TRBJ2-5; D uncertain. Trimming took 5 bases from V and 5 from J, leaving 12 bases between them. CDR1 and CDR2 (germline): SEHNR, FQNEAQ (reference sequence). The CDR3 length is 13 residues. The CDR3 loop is CASSETQGETQYF. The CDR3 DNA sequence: TGTGCCAGCAGCGAAACCCAAGGGGAGACCCAGTACTTC.

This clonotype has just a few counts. The CDR3 sequence: CSASGTGNTGELFF. The CDR3 region has the DNA TGCAGTGCTAGTGGGACAGGGAACACCGGGGAGCTGTTTTTT. V is TRBV20-1 and J is TRBJ2-2; 8 bases map to TRBD1. Germline V lookup: CDR1 DFQATT, CDR2 SNEGSKA (reference sequence). V lost 3 bases to trimming and J lost 1 base; unmatched junction nucleotides: 1. The CDR3 is made up of 14 amino acids.

This CDR3 is CASNRGYTEAFF. CDR3 coding DNA: TGTGCCAGTAACAGGGGGTACACTGAAGCTTTCTTT. The V gene is TRBV19, the J gene TRBJ1-1, with 8 bases that match TRBD1. The CDR3 is made up of 12 amino acids. The germline CDR1 and CDR2 sequences are LNHDA and SQIVND (reference sequence). Trimming at V came to 7 bases and at J to 3 bases, leaving 1 base not matched to a gene.

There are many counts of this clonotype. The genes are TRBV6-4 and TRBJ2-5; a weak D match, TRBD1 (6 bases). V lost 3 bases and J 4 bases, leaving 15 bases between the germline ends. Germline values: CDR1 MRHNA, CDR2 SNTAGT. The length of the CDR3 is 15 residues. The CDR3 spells CASSERRDIGETQYF. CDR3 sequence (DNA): TGTGCCAGCAGTGAACGCCGGGACATCGGAGAGACCCAGTACTTC.

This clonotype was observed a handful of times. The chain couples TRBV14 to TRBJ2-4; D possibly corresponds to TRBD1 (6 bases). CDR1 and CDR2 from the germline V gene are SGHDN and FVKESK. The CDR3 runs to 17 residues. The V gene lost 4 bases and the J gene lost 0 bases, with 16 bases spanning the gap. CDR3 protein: CASSPLGAAIAKNIQYF. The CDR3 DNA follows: TGTGCCAGCAGCCCACTGGGGGCGGCGATAGCCAAAAACATTCAGTACTTC.

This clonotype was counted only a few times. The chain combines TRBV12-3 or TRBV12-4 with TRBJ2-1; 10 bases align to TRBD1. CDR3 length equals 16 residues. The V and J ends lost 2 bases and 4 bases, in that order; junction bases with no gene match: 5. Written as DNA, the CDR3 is TGTGCCAGCAGTTTACAAAGGACAGGGGGTTACAATGAGCAGTTCTTC. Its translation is CASSLQRTGGYNEQFF.

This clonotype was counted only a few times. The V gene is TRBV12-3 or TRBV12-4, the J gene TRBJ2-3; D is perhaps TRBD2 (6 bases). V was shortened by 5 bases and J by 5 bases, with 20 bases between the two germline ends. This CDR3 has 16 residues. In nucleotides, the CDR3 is TGTGCCAGCAGTCTCCGACCCAACCAAGCGGGAGATACGCAGTATTTT. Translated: CASSLRPNQAGDTQYF.

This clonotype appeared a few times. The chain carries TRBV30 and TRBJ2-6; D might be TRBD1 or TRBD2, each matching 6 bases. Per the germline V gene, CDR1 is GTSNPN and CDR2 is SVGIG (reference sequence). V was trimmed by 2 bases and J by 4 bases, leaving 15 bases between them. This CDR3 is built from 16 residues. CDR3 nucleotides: TGTGCCTGGAGTCCACAGGGAGGTGGAGGGGCCAACGTCCTGACTTTC. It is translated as CAWSPQGGGGANVLTF.

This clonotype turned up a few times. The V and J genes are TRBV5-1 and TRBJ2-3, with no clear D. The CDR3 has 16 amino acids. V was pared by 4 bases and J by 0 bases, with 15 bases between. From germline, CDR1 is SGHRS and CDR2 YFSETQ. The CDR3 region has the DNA TGCGCCAGCAGCCCCGTTCGGGCTAGTAGCACAGATACGCAGTATTTT. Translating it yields CASSPVRASSTDTQYF.

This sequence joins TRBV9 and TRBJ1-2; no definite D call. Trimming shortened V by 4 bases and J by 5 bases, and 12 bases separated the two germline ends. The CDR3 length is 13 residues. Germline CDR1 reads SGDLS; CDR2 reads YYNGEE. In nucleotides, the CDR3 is TGTGCCAGCAGCCCCGGGCCCCGGTATGGCTACACCTTC. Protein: CASSPGPRYGYTF.